The sample holds a few counts of the clone carrying this TCR delta chain. What it binds is unknown. Sequences come from RNA converted to cDNA by reverse transcription. CDR3 amplicons came from multiplex PCR with pooled V-gene forward and constant-region reverse primers. TCRdb redid clone calling on the multiplex PCR reads using CATT. The sample has 70,000 to 90,000 delta-chain clones; about 35% are singletons. V lost 3 bases, J lost 1 base, and 20 bases stayed unmatched. Germline V CDR1 and CDR2: TSWWSYY, QGS. This CDR3 has 22 amino acids. This sample is part of a study of Vδ1+ human thymocytes. Study-wide points: In the thymus, TRG and TRD repertoires looked highly polyclonal with Gaussian CDR3 lengths. Unlike peripheral blood Vdelta1+ controls, thymic delta-chain sequences included roughly 18% Vdelta2 and few Vdelta3.

Vdelta1+ thymocyte sorts reached between roughly 98% and 99.6% purity. This chain joins TRDV1 and TRDJ1, with 13 bases matching TRDD3. The receptor was derived from a boy in the first two years of life who had congenital heart surgery. Sequenced material: Vdelta1+ gamma-delta thymocytes from the thymus. Noted subset: FACS-sorted CD3+ TCRalphabeta- TCRVdelta1+ TCRVdelta2- thymocytes. The chain's CDR3 is CALGDFLPRTGGYALSTDKLIF. The CDR3 DNA reads TGTGCTCTTGGGGACTTCCTACCCCGTACTGGGGGATACGCTCTTTCCACCGATAAACTCATCTTT.